One and the same sample provided the 2 T cell receptor beta chains below, sequenced in a study of T cell responses to AZD1222 COVID-19 vaccine (dated by TCRdb to the early 2020s). Interpreted using the paper, the time point label stands for: baseline before first vaccination. Library creation used the immunoSEQ multiplex PCR assay. This immuneACCESS table, as held by TCRdb, lists in-frame sequences with V and J called but not all clones. Of the missing ones, under half trace to an unresolved V gene in checked studies; the others have no known cause. Counted in this sample were approximately 110,000 clones; more than 90% of them appeared once. 2.2% of the sample goes to the ten largest clones. Sequences were derived from peripheral blood, sampled on day 0 of AZD1222 vaccination. The receptors here all came from an adult in good health.

This chain joins TRBV7-2 and TRBJ1-1, with a possible D match to TRBD1 (6 bases). CDR3 length: 16 amino acids. The V gene lost 3 bases and the J gene lost 0 bases, with 14 bases spanning the gap. Germline-derived CDR1 and CDR2 are SGHTA and FQGNSA. The CDR3 coding sequence is TGTGCCAGCAGCTTGTTTGAGACAGGTATGAACACTGAAGCTTTCTTT. Amino acid sequence: CASSLFETGMNTEAFF.

The rearrangement links TRBV7-2 to TRBJ2-7; TRBD1 aligns across 7 bases. Germline V gene lookup returns CDR1 SGHTA and CDR2 FQGNSA. V was clipped by 5 bases and J by 2 bases; unmatched bases: 9. CDR3 length: 15 residues. Written as DNA, the CDR3 is TGTGCCAGCAGCACCACCGGGACAGAAACCTACGAGCAGTACTTC. The encoded protein is CASSTTGTETYEQYF. Looking up the rest from reference TRBV7-2 and TRBJ2-7 gives the full variable domain: GAGVSQSPSNKVTEKGKDVELRCDPISGHTALYWYRQSLGQGLEFLIYFQGNSAPDKSGLPSDRFSAERTGGSVSTLTIQRTQQEDSAVYLCASSTTGTETYEQYFGPGTRLTVT.